This entry lists 28 T cell receptor beta chains sequenced from one sample in a study of blood T cell repertoires in COVID-19. Here immunoSEQ multiplex PCR was the method, and the copy in TCRdb shows in-frame clones only, minus some. The repertoire includes 300,000 to 350,000 clones, roughly 90% of them detected once, and 2.9% sits in the top ten. The material sequenced was peripheral blood. These receptors all stem from a woman between 25 and 40 years old with COVID-19, enrolled during active disease.

V and J are TRBV10-3 and TRBJ1-2, with 8 positions matching TRBD1. This CDR3 region has 15 residues. Germline values: CDR1 ENHRY, CDR2 SYGVKD. The junction had 7 bases not matched to a gene; V was cut back by 3 bases and J by 4 bases. Here the CDR3 reads CAISEATGALYGYTF. For the CDR3, the DNA is TGTGCCATCAGTGAAGCGACAGGGGCCCTCTATGGCTACACCTTC.

This clone was observed a single time. The chain links TRBV18 to TRBJ2-7; 9 nucleotides line up with TRBD2. CDR3 size: 14 residues. Per germline, CDR1 KGHSH and CDR2 LQKENI. Trimming took 3 bases from V and 2 from J; bases not matched to a gene: 2. The CDR3 nucleotides are TGTGCCAGCTCACCGGGACTAGCCCCCTACGAGCAGTACTTC. Amino acid sequence: CASSPGLAPYEQYF.

V is TRBV10-1 and J is TRBJ1-6; 10 positions match TRBD1. The V gene's germline CDR1 is WNHNN and CDR2 SYGVQD (reference sequence). The CDR3 is 16 residues long. V gave up 6 bases and J gave up 7 bases; unmatched junction bases: 9. The CDR3 bases are TGCGCCAGCAGCCAGACAGGGGGCGCTGAAAATTCACCCCTCCACTTT. Protein product: CASSQTGGAENSPLHF.

This chain uses TRBV24-1 with TRBJ2-1; 7 positions agree with TRBD2. The germline CDR1 and CDR2 sequences are KGHDR and SFDVKD. With V trimmed by 0 bases and J by 0 bases, 7 bases remained unmatched. The CDR3 totals 18 residues. The DNA for the CDR3 is TGTGCCACCAGTGATTTGGTCCCCGGGAGGAGCTCCTACAATGAGCAGTTCTTC. This gives the protein CATSDLVPGRSSYNEQFF.

The V and J genes are TRBV6-5 and TRBJ2-3; TRBD1 is a possible D gene (6 bases). The germline gives CDR1 MNHEY, CDR2 SVGAGI. The CDR3 runs to 15 residues. The V end lost 0 bases, the J end lost 3 bases, and 10 bases lay between the germline ends. The CDR3 region has the DNA TGTGCCAGCAGTTACTCGTGGGGGCGGACAGATACGCAGTATTTT. Residues: CASSYSWGRTDTQYF.

The chain combines TRBV28 with TRBJ2-4; D remains ambiguous. CDR1 and CDR2 (germline): MDHEN, SYDVKM. This CDR3 is built from 17 residues. The germline V and J ends were trimmed by 5 bases and 0 bases, with 17 bases remaining between them. Here the CDR3 DNA reads TGTGCCAGCAGTCCCGTCCTAAATTCGCTAGCCAAAAACATTCAGTACTTC. It codes for CASSPVLNSLAKNIQYF.

The chain is built from TRBV5-8 and TRBJ2-1; the match to TRBD1 covers 12 bases. The CDR3 loop spans 14 amino acids. After removal of 4 bases from V and 7 bases from J, the junction contained 3 bases not matched to a gene. CDR1 is SGHTS and CDR2 is YDEGEE in the germline V gene. As DNA, the CDR3 is TGTGCCAGCAGCAAGGGACAGGGGGCGAATGAGCAGTTCTTC. Protein: CASSKGQGANEQFF.

The rearrangement links TRBV27 to TRBJ2-2, with D unresolved. V was clipped by 5 bases and J by 7 bases, with 8 bases between them. The CDR3 totals 12 residues. CDR1 MNHEY and CDR2 SMNVEV come from the germline V gene (reference sequence). The CDR3 DNA reads TGTGCCAGCAGTCTTCCCGGCGGGGAGCTGTTTTTT. Its translation is CASSLPGGELFF.

This clone was detected only once. The chain employs TRBV28 and TRBJ1-5, with D perhaps matching TRBD1 (6 bases). Germline CDR1 MDHEN, CDR2 SYDVKM. V was shortened by 7 bases and J by 9 bases, with 19 bases between the two germline ends. CDR3 size: 14 residues. In DNA, the CDR3 is TGTGCCAGCACCACTCGGGACACGGCGGTGCCCCAGCATTTT. Translation gives CASTTRDTAVPQHF. The full variable domain, rest sourced from reference TRBV28 and TRBJ1-5, is DVKVTQSSRYLVKRTGEKVFLECVQDMDHENMFWYRQDPGLGLRLIYFSYDVKMKEKGDIPEGYSVSREKKERFSLILESASTNQTSMYLCASTTRDTAVPQHFGDGTRLSIL.

V and J are TRBV19 and TRBJ1-5; D ambiguous. V lost 3 bases, J lost 6 bases, and 15 bases lay in between. Per germline, CDR1 LNHDA and CDR2 SQIVND (reference sequence). The CDR3 extends over 15 amino acids. CDR3 amino acids: CASSMGLLDGQPQHF. In DNA, the CDR3 is TGTGCCAGTAGTATGGGCCTATTGGATGGTCAGCCCCAGCATTTT.

This clone was seen more than once but under ten times. CDR3 residues: CASSEAGNRAINQPQHF. In nucleotides, the CDR3 is TGTGCCAGCAGTGAAGCTGGGAACAGGGCCATCAATCAGCCCCAGCATTTT. This chain uses TRBV6-1 with TRBJ1-5; possibly TRBD1 for D (6 bases). Deletions cut 0 bases from V and 3 bases from J, with 15 bases between. The CDR3 runs 17 residues. CDR1 and CDR2 (germline): MNHNS, SASEGT.

The rearrangement joins TRBV29-1 to TRBJ2-1; TRBD2 aligns across 10 bases. Germline V gene sequence: CDR1 SQVTM, CDR2 ANQGSEA. The V segment lost 5 bases and the J segment 9 bases; nucleotides outside the gene matches: 7. The CDR3 loop spans 13 amino acids. The CDR3 DNA sequence: TGCAGCGTTTCAGGGACTAGCGTTGGTGAGCAGTTCTTC. It is translated as CSVSGTSVGEQFF.

This chain links TRBV5-5 with TRBJ2-1; a weak D match, TRBD1 (6 bases). The germline gives CDR1 SGHKS, CDR2 YYEKEE (reference sequence). Trimming left V 0 bases short and J 3 bases short, with 7 bases between. There are 14 residues in the CDR3. The CDR3 DNA follows: TGTGCCAGCAGCTTGGGGACAGTCTACAATGAGCAGTTCTTC. It yields the protein CASSLGTVYNEQFF.

The rearrangement joins TRBV5-5 to TRBJ2-7, with 9 bases that match TRBD2. This CDR3 spans 15 amino acids. V was pared by 0 bases and J by 3 bases, with 4 bases of the junction left unmatched. Germline CDR1 and CDR2: SGHKS and YYEKEE (reference sequence). The chain's CDR3 is CASSLAAGGLYEQYF. CDR3 coding DNA: TGTGCCAGCAGCTTGGCGGCGGGAGGGCTCTACGAGCAGTACTTC.

The V and J genes are TRBV27 and TRBJ1-6; D is uncertain. This CDR3 has 14 residues. The germline V and J ends were trimmed by 8 bases and 9 bases, with 17 bases remaining between them. Germline V gene lookup returns CDR1 MNHEY and CDR2 SMNVEV (reference sequence). The CDR3 loop reads CASASLLSGSPLHF. DNA of the CDR3: TGTGCCAGCGCCTCATTATTATCGGGTTCACCCCTCCACTTT.

This clone was counted a few times. The V gene is TRBV19, the J gene TRBJ2-3; tentatively, D is TRBD1 (6 bases). The CDR3 length is 15 residues. The germline CDR1 and CDR2 sequences are LNHDA and SQIVND (reference sequence). V lost 1 base and J 6 bases, leaving 14 bases between the germline ends. The CDR3 here is CASSIVTGIGDTQYF. DNA for the CDR3: TGTGCCAGTAGTATAGTAACAGGGATAGGGGATACGCAGTATTTT.

The chain links TRBV28 to TRBJ1-5; tentative D call: TRBD1 (6 bases). V lost 2 bases and J 3 bases, leaving 11 bases between the germline ends. The V gene's germline CDR1 is MDHEN and CDR2 SYDVKM. The CDR3 length is 15 residues. CDR3 sequence reads: CASSLNRVVNQPQHF. The CDR3 DNA reads TGTGCCAGCAGTTTAAACAGGGTAGTCAATCAGCCCCAGCATTTT.

This chain uses TRBV3-1 (or the pseudogene TRBV3-2) with TRBJ2-7, with TRBD2 as a possible D gene (5 bases). V dropped 0 bases and J dropped 0 bases, with 15 bases sitting between them. The CDR3 sequence is 17 residues long. The V gene's germline CDR1 is LGHDT and CDR2 YNNKEL (reference sequence). The DNA for the CDR3 is TGTGCCAGCAGCCAAGATCTCCGGGGATCCAGCTCCTACGAGCAGTACTTC. Residues: CASSQDLRGSSSYEQYF.

The chain carries TRBV29-1 and TRBJ2-1; 7 bases match TRBD2. With 4 bases clipped from V and 2 bases from J, the junction kept 14 bases outside the gene matches. The CDR3 extends over 17 amino acids. Germline CDR1 and CDR2: SQVTM and ANQGSEA. The CDR3 DNA follows: TGCAGCGTTGTCCTAGGCGGGAGAATCCTCCCCTACAATGAGCAGTTCTTC. Protein sequence: CSVVLGGRILPYNEQFF.

The chain links TRBV24-1 to TRBJ2-5; no definite D call. CDR1 is KGHDR, CDR2 SFDVKD, per germline. The CDR3 sequence is 13 residues long. Trimming cost V 4 bases and J 2 bases, with 7 bases left between them. In DNA, the CDR3 is TGTGCCACCAGTGACAGGAATCAAGAGACCCAGTACTTC. This translates into CATSDRNQETQYF.

The rearrangement joins TRBV25-1 to TRBJ1-4; weak D call: TRBD1 (5 bases). V shed 6 bases and J shed 7 bases, with 18 bases lying between them. Germline V CDR1 and CDR2: MGHDK, SYGVNS. The CDR3 is 15 residues long. The CDR3 here is CASSHTGGRSEKLFF. The CDR3 coding sequence is TGTGCCAGCAGCCATACAGGTGGGCGCAGTGAAAAACTGTTTTTT.

The V call is TRBV12-3 or TRBV12-4, the J call TRBJ1-1; the D gene is possibly TRBD1 (5 bases). The V end was cut by 4 bases, the J end by 7 bases, with 13 bases between. The CDR3 runs to 13 residues. In DNA, the CDR3 is TGTGCCAGCAGTTGGGGGGGGAATTTTGAAGCTTTCTTT. It specifies CASSWGGNFEAFF.

The chain uses TRBV19 and TRBJ2-6; no clear D gene. This CDR3 spans 15 amino acids. V was trimmed by 8 bases and J by 0 bases, leaving 11 bases between them. The germline CDR1 and CDR2 sequences are LNHDA and SQIVND (reference sequence). The CDR3 nucleotides read TGTGCCAGTCTTACAGTTAACTCTGGGGCCAACGTCCTGACTTTC. Protein sequence: CASLTVNSGANVLTF.

This chain connects TRBV2 to TRBJ2-7; 8 bases agree with TRBD1. V gave up 6 bases and J gave up 2 bases; unmatched junction bases: 9. Germline CDR1 reads SNHLY; CDR2 reads FYNNEI. This CDR3 is 15 amino acids long. Here the CDR3 reads CASRATGDPTYEQYF. Written as DNA, the CDR3 is TGTGCCAGCAGGGCGACAGGGGACCCCACCTACGAGCAGTACTTC.

This sequence joins TRBV5-6 and TRBJ1-4, with D uncertain. CDR3 length equals 16 residues. Trimming shortened V by 2 bases and J by 5 bases, and 16 bases separated the two germline ends. The germline gives CDR1 SGHDT, CDR2 YYEEEE. In nucleotides, the CDR3 is TGTGCCAGCAGCTTCTCTATCGACTTCGGAAATGAAAAACTGTTTTTT. It yields the protein CASSFSIDFGNEKLFF.

To note about this clone: Other DNA sequences in the sample encode the same CDR3. V is TRBV19 and J is TRBJ1-6; TRBD1 aligns across 9 bases. Germline trimming cut 7 bases from V and 7 bases from J; bases unmatched to any gene: 8. CDR3 length: 15 residues. Germline V gives CDR1 LNHDA, CDR2 SQIVND (reference sequence). The CDR3 nucleotides are TGTGCCAGTACACAGGGGGCTCTAGGAAATTCACCCCTCCACTTT. Protein: CASTQGALGNSPLHF.

The chain couples TRBV7-9 to TRBJ2-2; perhaps TRBD1 as D (5 bases). V lost 3 bases, J lost 5 bases, and 13 bases lay in between. CDR3 size: 15 residues. Germline V lookup: CDR1 SEHNR, CDR2 FQNEAQ (reference sequence). The CDR3 region has the DNA TGTGCCAGCAGCTTGGGGCAGGCTAAGACCGGGGAGCTGTTTTTT. This encodes CASSLGQAKTGELFF.

The rearrangement links TRBV5-1 to TRBJ2-3; TRBD1 matches 10 bases. This CDR3 has 15 amino acids. The junction had 10 bases not matched to a gene; V was cut back by 1 base and J by 11 bases. The germline gives CDR1 SGHRS, CDR2 YFSETQ. In DNA form, the CDR3 reads TGCGCCAGCAGCTTGCATTACTCCGGGGACAGGGGGCAGTATTTT. Encoded protein: CASSLHYSGDRGQYF.